These 10 T cell receptor beta chains originate from one sample sequenced in a study of cytomegalovirus exposure and HLA in healthy donors. 13 Jbeta primers and 60 Vbeta primers were used for the PCR. The table came from immunoSEQ multiplex PCR; TCRdb's copy has only in-frame clones and leaves some out. The table lists around 240,000 clones, roughly 80% of them singletons, with 4.5% to 6% in the top ten. Sample: PBMCs. Receptor source: a woman between 40 and 50 years old in good health and CMV-seropositive.

V is TRBV6-1 and J is TRBJ2-7; maybe TRBD2 (6 bases). Trimming cost V 1 base and J 6 bases, with 10 bases left between them. The CDR3 sequence is 13 residues long. Germline values: CDR1 MNHNS, CDR2 SASEGT. The DNA for the CDR3 is TGTGCCAGCAGTGAAGGGACTACGTTCGAGCAGTACTTC. Its protein is CASSEGTTFEQYF.

V and J are TRBV6-4 and TRBJ2-1, with 8 bases that match TRBD1. This CDR3 has 15 residues. J gave up 10 bases and V 5 bases, and 13 bases lay outside the gene matches. Germline CDR1 reads MRHNA; CDR2 reads SNTAGT. The CDR3 region is CASSPLGQGFGEQFF. The DNA for the CDR3 is TGTGCCAGCAGTCCCCTTGGACAGGGTTTCGGAGAGCAGTTCTTC.

The DNA of the CDR3 is TGTGCCAGCAGTTCCTTAAACAGGGATAATCAGCCCCAGCATTTT. Translation: CASSSLNRDNQPQHF. The chain carries TRBV6-6 and TRBJ1-5; TRBD1 might be the D (6 bases). The CDR3 is 15 residues long. Trimming cost V 4 bases and J 4 bases, with 14 bases left between them. Germline CDR1 reads MNHNY; CDR2 reads SVGAGI (reference sequence).

A few counts support this clone. This chain links TRBV7-2 with TRBJ1-1; D possibly corresponds to TRBD1 (6 bases). The CDR3 runs to 16 residues. Germline values: CDR1 SGHTA, CDR2 FQGNSA. V dropped 5 bases and J dropped 0 bases, with 16 bases sitting between them. The CDR3 loop reads CASSVRGSFMNTEAFF. The CDR3 DNA reads TGTGCCAGCAGCGTAAGGGGGTCGTTCATGAACACTGAAGCTTTCTTT.

The V gene is TRBV4-2, the J gene TRBJ2-3; D perhaps matches TRBD2 (7 bases). Germline-derived CDR1 and CDR2 are LGHNA and YNFKEQ. There are 16 residues in the CDR3. V shed 1 base and J shed 1 base, with 12 bases lying between them. The CDR3 loop is CASSQVWGGGTDTQYF. The CDR3 DNA follows: TGTGCCAGCAGCCAAGTTTGGGGGGGCGGCACAGATACGCAGTATTTT.

This clone has more than one count but fewer than ten. CDR3 DNA: TGTGCCAGCAGCCCGCGGACAGGTGATACCTACGAGCAGTACTTC. Its protein product is CASSPRTGDTYEQYF. V gene TRBV7-2 combines with J gene TRBJ2-7, with TRBD1 matching 7 bases. Trimming cost V 5 bases and J 2 bases; bases outside gene matches: 9. CDR1 is SGHTA and CDR2 is FQGNSA in the germline V gene. CDR3 size: 15 residues.

This clone was observed once. This chain links TRBV30 with TRBJ1-4; 9 bases agree with TRBD1. V was pared by 3 bases and J by 5 bases, with 4 bases of the junction left unmatched. Germline CDR1 and CDR2: GTSNPN and SVGIG (reference sequence). CDR3 length equals 14 residues. The CDR3 loop is CAWSTGTGNEKLFF. The CDR3 DNA follows: TGTGCCTGGAGCACCGGGACAGGGAATGAAAAACTGTTTTTT.

V is TRBV4-2 and J is TRBJ1-5; TRBD1 agrees at 7 bases. V shed 0 bases and J 3 bases; nucleotides not matched to a gene: 5. The CDR3 has 16 residues. Germline CDR1 reads LGHNA; CDR2 reads YNFKEQ. DNA for the CDR3: TGTGCCAGCAGCCAAGATAGGGGGCTCTACAATCAGCCCCAGCATTTT. The encoded protein is CASSQDRGLYNQPQHF.

This sequence joins TRBV10-3 and TRBJ2-7; tentatively, D is TRBD1 (5 bases). V lost 6 bases and J lost 3, with 15 bases in between. Germline values: CDR1 ENHRY, CDR2 SYGVKD. This CDR3 is 14 amino acids long. CDR3 loop: CAISPGGAYYEQYF. CDR3 sequence (DNA): TGTGCCATCAGCCCCGGTGGGGCCTACTACGAGCAGTACTTC.

The V call is TRBV10-3, the J call TRBJ2-1; D is perhaps TRBD1 (6 bases). Trimming took off 7 bases at V and 2 bases at J, with 12 bases between the two ends. CDR1 is ENHRY and CDR2 is SYGVKD in the germline V gene. The CDR3 is 14 amino acids. CDR3 coding DNA: TGTGCCATCACGGACAGTGTGACCTACAATGAGCAGTTCTTC. Encoded protein: CAITDSVTYNEQFF.